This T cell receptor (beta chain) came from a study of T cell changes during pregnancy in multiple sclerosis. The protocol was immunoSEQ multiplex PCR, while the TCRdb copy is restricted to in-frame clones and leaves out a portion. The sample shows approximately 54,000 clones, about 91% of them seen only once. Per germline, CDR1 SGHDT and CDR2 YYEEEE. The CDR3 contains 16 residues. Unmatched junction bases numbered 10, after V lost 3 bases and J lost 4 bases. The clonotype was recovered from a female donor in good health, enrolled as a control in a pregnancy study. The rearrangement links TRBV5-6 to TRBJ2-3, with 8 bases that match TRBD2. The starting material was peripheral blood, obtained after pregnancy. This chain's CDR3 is CASSWAAGGSSDTQYF. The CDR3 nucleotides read TGTGCCAGCAGCTGGGCTGCGGGGGGTAGCTCAGATACGCAGTATTTT.